The 19 T cell receptor beta chains listed next were all sequenced from one sample in a study of shared clonotypes between healthy human individuals. Only CD45RO-negative cells positively selected for CCR7 counted as naive CD8 cells, so terminally differentiated effector memory CD45RA+ cells were excluded. Generated by immunoSEQ multiplex PCR, the TCRdb table keeps only in-frame clones and is missing some. In the table there are about 680,000 clones, 90% to 95% of which are singletons. Sample: naive CD8+ T cells sorted from blood. These TCRs come from a man aged 25 to 40 in good health.

The V and J genes are TRBV7-9 and TRBJ1-3; D might be TRBD1 (6 bases). Trimming removed 5 bases from V and 12 bases from J, with 23 bases in between. The V gene's germline CDR1 is SEHNR and CDR2 FQNEAQ (reference sequence). The CDR3 is made up of 15 amino acids. CDR3: CASSHQGKLRPGIYF. The CDR3 DNA reads as TGTGCCAGCAGCCATCAGGGGAAGTTAAGGCCTGGCATATATTTT.

The chain is built from TRBV28 and TRBJ2-7; D not certain. Trimming removed 4 bases at V and 0 bases at J, with 4 bases between. Per the germline V gene, CDR1 is MDHEN and CDR2 is SYDVKM. There are 12 residues in the CDR3. The CDR3: CASSWASYEQYF. In DNA, the CDR3 is TGTGCCAGCAGTTGGGCCTCCTACGAGCAGTACTTC.

CDR3 bases: TGTGCCAGTAGTATTATTTCGGGGATGGACGAGCAGTACTTC. Residues: CASSIISGMDEQYF. The J gene is TRBJ2-7, the V gene TRBV19, with D possibly matching TRBD2 (5 bases). Trimming took 3 bases from V and 5 from J, leaving 14 bases between them. The CDR3 contains 14 residues. Germline CDR1 LNHDA, CDR2 SQIVND (reference sequence).

The V and J genes are TRBV9 and TRBJ1-3; D is undetermined. CDR3 size: 12 residues. V was shortened by 3 bases and J by 7 bases, with 8 bases between the two germline ends. Germline assignment: CDR1 SGDLS and CDR2 YYNGEE. The CDR3 DNA follows: TGTGCCAGCAGCGACCCTTTTAACACCATATATTTT. It is translated as CASSDPFNTIYF.

This rearrangement joins TRBV10-3 to TRBJ2-1; the match to TRBD2 covers 10 bases. Germline assignment: CDR1 ENHRY and CDR2 SYGVKD. Trimming took 6 bases from V and 7 from J; bases not matched to a gene: 12. This CDR3 spans 16 amino acids. In DNA form, the CDR3 reads TGTGCCATCAGAGAAGCGGGAGGGTCCCCATCGAATGAGCAGTTCTTC. This encodes CAIREAGGSPSNEQFF.

The chain is built from TRBV29-1 and TRBJ2-5; 12 nucleotides agree with TRBD1. Germline V gene lookup returns CDR1 SQVTM and CDR2 ANQGSEA. This CDR3 is built from 14 residues. V shed 8 bases and J 3 bases; nucleotides not matched to a gene: 7. CDR3 nucleotide sequence: TGCAGCCGCGAGGGACAGGGGGCGGAAGAGACCCAGTACTTC. Encoded protein: CSREGQGAEETQYF.

Details on this clone: Other DNA sequences in the sample encode the same CDR3. This chain joins TRBV19 and TRBJ2-1; D is uncertain. Trimming cost V 3 bases and J 0 bases, with 9 bases left between them. The CDR3 runs 15 residues. Germline CDR1 LNHDA, CDR2 SQIVND (reference sequence). The CDR3 coding sequence is TGTGCCAGTAGTATGACCGGAAGCTCCTACAATGAGCAGTTCTTC. It codes for CASSMTGSSYNEQFF.

This rearrangement joins TRBV7-9 to TRBJ2-3; 12 bases line up with TRBD2. V was clipped by 1 base and J by 0 bases; unmatched bases: 2. The CDR3 has 17 residues. Germline CDR1 and CDR2: SEHNR and FQNEAQ (reference sequence). The chain's CDR3 is CASSLETSGRSTDTQYF. For the CDR3, the DNA is TGTGCCAGCAGCTTAGAGACTAGCGGGAGAAGCACAGATACGCAGTATTTT.

The chain is built from TRBV9 and TRBJ2-1; perhaps TRBD2 as D (5 bases). Trimming removed 7 bases at V and 7 bases at J, with 9 bases between. CDR3 size: 11 residues. Per germline, CDR1 SGDLS and CDR2 YYNGEE. In DNA form, the CDR3 reads TGTGCCAGCGGGAGTCGAAATGAGCAGTTCTTC. Translation: CASGSRNEQFF.

The V gene is TRBV21-1, the J gene TRBJ1-5. TRBV21-1 is shown as a pseudogene. This CDR3 is built from 10 residues. The DNA of the CDR3 is TGTGCCAGCGCGACCCAGCCCCAGCATTTT. As protein: CASATQPQHF.

This clone was recorded only once. The chain employs TRBV5-5 and TRBJ2-5, with D possibly being TRBD2 (6 bases). CDR1 SGHKS and CDR2 YYEKEE come from the germline V gene (reference sequence). The V end was cut by 5 bases, the J end by 2 bases, with 19 bases between. The CDR3 covers 16 residues. In DNA form, the CDR3 reads TGTGCCAGCAGAGCCCCTCTCGGAGGGCTACAAGAGACCCAGTACTTC. Residues: CASRAPLGGLQETQYF.

The chain joins TRBV27 to TRBJ1-1, with no clear D. The germline gives CDR1 MNHEY, CDR2 SMNVEV (reference sequence). The CDR3 covers 12 residues. The V gene lost 8 bases and the J gene lost 8 bases, with 15 bases spanning the gap. CDR3 loop: CASGRTDREAFF. The CDR3 DNA is TGTGCCAGCGGACGGACGGACCGCGAAGCTTTCTTT.

This chain connects TRBV5-5 to TRBJ2-7, with 9 positions matching TRBD2. The CDR3 is 17 amino acids. CDR1 is SGHKS, CDR2 YYEKEE, per germline (reference sequence). The J segment lost 2 bases and the V segment lost 2 bases, leaving 11 bases of the junction unmatched. In DNA, the CDR3 is TGTGCCAGCAGCTTAATCGAAAGACTAGCGGTTCCCTACGAGCAGTACTTC. It yields the protein CASSLIERLAVPYEQYF.

The chain is built from TRBV4-1 and TRBJ2-1; 8 bases align to TRBD2. CDR1 is MGHRA and CDR2 is YSYEKL in the germline V gene. V dropped 8 bases and J dropped 8; count of bases not matched to a gene: 14. CDR3 length: 15 amino acids. The CDR3: CASDVSGRPLDEQFF. The CDR3 region has the DNA TGCGCCAGCGACGTCAGCGGGAGACCTTTGGATGAGCAGTTCTTC.

Comment on this clone: At one boundary the junction diverges from the germline segment, which might be a read error. This chain connects TRBV7-9 to TRBJ1-3; D remains ambiguous. Germline CDR1 SEHNR, CDR2 FQNEAQ (reference sequence). This CDR3 comprises 11 residues. CDR3 sequence reads: CANSPGNTIYF. CDR3 DNA sequence: TGTGCCAACAGCCCCGGAAACACCATATATTTT. Drawing the rest from reference TRBV7-9 and TRBJ1-3, the complete variable domain is DTGVSQNPRHKITKRGQNVTFRCDPISEHNRLYWYRQTLGQGPEFLTYFQNEAQLEKSRLLSDRFSAERPKGSFSTLEIQRTEQGDSAMYLCANSPGNTIYFGEGSWLTVV.

The V and J genes are TRBV15 and TRBJ1-2; TRBD1 matches at 8 bases. J was trimmed by 2 bases and V by 0 bases; bases with no gene match: 8. CDR3 length: 17 residues. From germline, CDR1 is LNHNV and CDR2 YYDKDF (reference sequence). The CDR3 region is CATSRDPQGAGNYGYTF. In DNA form, the CDR3 reads TGTGCCACCAGCAGAGATCCCCAGGGGGCCGGAAACTATGGCTACACCTTC.

In regard to this clone: The same CDR3 can be traced to other DNA sequences in this sample. V and J are TRBV27 and TRBJ1-1, with unresolved D. Germline assignment: CDR1 MNHEY and CDR2 SMNVEV (reference sequence). The CDR3 length is 13 residues. The V and J ends lost 0 bases and 1 base respectively, with 3 bases between them. The CDR3 protein is CASSLSPNTEAFF. For the CDR3, the DNA is TGTGCCAGCAGTTTATCCCCGAACACTGAAGCTTTCTTT.

The chain joins TRBV6-1 to TRBJ2-7; 8 bases align to TRBD2. V trimming: 1 base; J trimming: 4 bases; junction bases outside the gene matches: 3. CDR1 and CDR2 (germline): MNHNS, SASEGT. The CDR3 is made up of 14 amino acids. The chain's CDR3 is CASSEVGGRYEQYF. The CDR3 bases are TGTGCCAGCAGTGAAGTGGGCGGGAGGTACGAGCAGTACTTC.

The V gene is TRBV27, the J gene TRBJ2-7; 7 nucleotides agree with TRBD1. Germline values: CDR1 MNHEY, CDR2 SMNVEV (reference sequence). CDR3 length: 14 residues. The J segment lost 2 bases and the V segment lost 4 bases, leaving 5 bases of the junction unmatched. The CDR3 DNA reads as TGTGCCAGCAGTTCACGACAGGGCACCTACGAGCAGTACTTC. Its protein product is CASSSRQGTYEQYF.